Below are 5 T cell receptor beta chains sequenced from a single sample in a study of blood T cell repertoires in COVID-19. Repertoires were generated with immunoSEQ multiplex PCR, while TCRdb's copy carries only in-frame clones and drops some. The data contain 200,000 to 250,000 clones, 80% to 90% of them singletons. Sample: PBMCs or T cells enriched from blood (not recorded which). The receptors originated from a woman in her 30s who had been exposed to COVID-19.

A remark on this clone: The sample holds other DNA sequences that translate to the same CDR3. This chain links TRBV19 with TRBJ1-5; TRBD1 matches 8 bases. J was trimmed by 3 bases and V by 2 bases; bases with no gene match: 3. Germline V gives CDR1 LNHDA, CDR2 SQIVND (reference sequence). This CDR3 is built from 15 residues. Here the CDR3 DNA reads TGTGCCAGTAGTATAAGGACAGGGCTCAATCAGCCCCAGCATTTT. This sequence encodes CASSIRTGLNQPQHF. Based on the CDR3 plus reference TRBV19 and TRBJ1-5, the full variable domain is DGGITQSPKYLFRKEGQNVTLSCEQNLNHDAMYWYRQDPGQGLRLIYYSQIVNDFQKGDIAEGYSVSREKKESFPLTVTSAQKNPTAFYLCASSIRTGLNQPQHFGDGTRLSIL.

The rearrangement links TRBV4-1 to TRBJ1-1, with D perhaps TRBD1 (5 bases). This CDR3 is 14 amino acids long. Per germline, CDR1 MGHRA and CDR2 YSYEKL. The V end was cut by 0 bases, the J end by 4 bases, with 9 bases between. In DNA, the CDR3 is TGCGCCAGCAGCCAAGATCGGGGGACCACTGAAGCTTTCTTT. Translating it yields CASSQDRGTTEAFF.

V usage is TRBV4-1 and J usage is TRBJ1-2; 9 bases line up with TRBD1. This CDR3 contains 15 residues. V was pared by 6 bases and J by 3 bases, with 8 bases of the junction left unmatched. CDR1 MGHRA and CDR2 YSYEKL come from the germline V gene. The CDR3: CASRPWTGDDYGYTF. For the CDR3, the DNA is TGCGCCAGCAGACCCTGGACAGGGGACGACTATGGCTACACCTTC.

V usage is TRBV4-1 and J usage is TRBJ1-5; D is unclear. The V end lost 0 bases, the J end lost 4 bases, and 10 bases lay between the germline ends. The CDR3 runs 15 residues. CDR1 MGHRA and CDR2 YSYEKL come from the germline V gene. DNA of the CDR3: TGCGCCAGCAGCCAAGATATGAACAAGAATCAGCCCCAGCATTTT. Residues: CASSQDMNKNQPQHF.

This clone was counted a single time. V and J are TRBV6-1 and TRBJ2-7; 7 bases are shared with TRBD1. Germline CDR1 reads MNHNS; CDR2 reads SASEGT. The CDR3 runs 18 residues. J gave up 2 bases and V 2 bases, and 15 bases lay outside the gene matches. The CDR3 region is CASSERASGTVGPYEQYF. CDR3 nucleotides: TGTGCCAGCAGTGAAAGGGCTTCCGGGACAGTGGGTCCCTACGAGCAGTACTTC.